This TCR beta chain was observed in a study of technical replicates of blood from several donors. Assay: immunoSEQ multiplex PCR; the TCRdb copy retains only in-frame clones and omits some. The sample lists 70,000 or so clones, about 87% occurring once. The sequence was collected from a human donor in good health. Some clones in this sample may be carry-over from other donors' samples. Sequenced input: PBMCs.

The CDR3 is CASSMGLAGPDTQYF. CDR3 in DNA: TGCGCCAGCAGCATGGGACTAGCGGGGCCAGATACGCAGTATTTT. The gene calls are TRBV4-1 and TRBJ2-3; TRBD2 matches 13 bases. There are 15 residues in the CDR3. Germline CDR1 reads MGHRA; CDR2 reads YSYEKL. The V and J ends lost 5 bases and 4 bases, in that order; junction bases with no gene match: 3.